One sample yielded the 28 T cell receptor beta chains listed below, sequenced in a study of T cells in Graves' hyperthyroidism and ophthalmopathy. Amplification of TCR beta CDR3 regions was performed using RNA transcripts as template. First-round RT-PCR of the TCR CDR3 relied on the HTBI primer set. Each CDR3 protein gets one entry after TCRdb re-called the multiplex PCR reads with MiXCR. Counted here are about 560,000 distinct CDR3 sequences, around 15% occurring once; the ten biggest clones make up roughly 14%. Sequencing was carried out using blood. These receptors were obtained from a middle-aged woman with Graves' hyperthyroidism.

This clonotype was seen more than once but under ten times. J is TRBJ2-7 and V is TRBV5-5; 8 nucleotides agree with TRBD1. V lost 3 bases, J lost 2 bases, and 4 bases stayed unmatched. Germline values: CDR1 SGHKS, CDR2 YYEKEE (reference sequence). The CDR3 sequence is 14 residues long. As DNA, the CDR3 is TGTGCCAGCAGCTCGGACAGGGACACCTACGAGCAGTACTTC. Amino acid sequence: CASSSDRDTYEQYF.

This clonotype was counted many times. V and J are TRBV3-1 and TRBJ1-1, with D unclear. The CDR3 loop spans 13 amino acids. V lost 0 bases, J lost 11 bases, and 13 bases lay in between. CDR1 and CDR2 (germline): LGHDT, YNNKEL (reference sequence). This chain's CDR3 is CASSQDSGAQAFF. CDR3 DNA: TGTGCCAGCAGCCAAGATAGTGGAGCGCAGGCTTTCTTT.

This clonotype was counted between two and nine times. CDR3 DNA sequence: TGCAGTGCTAATCGGGACAGCATTCTCTACGAGCAGTACTTC. Its protein is CSANRDSILYEQYF. The chain employs TRBV20-1 and TRBJ2-7; 7 nucleotides match TRBD1. The CDR3 is 14 residues long. Unmatched junction bases numbered 9, after V lost 4 bases and J lost 3 bases. Germline CDR1 is DFQATT and CDR2 is SNEGSKA (reference sequence).

Ten or more counts support this clonotype. The chain has TRBV2 and TRBJ2-1, with D perhaps matching TRBD1 (6 bases). V shed 4 bases and J shed 6 bases, with 10 bases lying between them. CDR1 is SNHLY and CDR2 is FYNNEI in the germline V gene. The CDR3 runs to 13 residues. CDR3 residues: CASSVRGVNEQFF. Here the CDR3 DNA reads TGTGCCAGCAGTGTCAGGGGTGTCAATGAGCAGTTCTTC.

This clonotype appeared many times. The chain recombines TRBV6-1 with TRBJ1-1, with D perhaps matching TRBD1 (6 bases). Germline V gives CDR1 MNHNS, CDR2 SASEGT. Trimming pared 7 bases from V and 8 bases from J, leaving 20 bases between. The CDR3 is 14 residues long. CDR3 in DNA: TGTGCCAGCACCCCGGCAGGGGCGCGTAACGAAGCTTTCTTT. It encodes CASTPAGARNEAFF.

This clonotype came up many times. The CDR3 nucleotides are TGCAGTGCTAGACTACCGGGTGGACAAGAGACCCAGTACTTC. Translated: CSARLPGGQETQYF. V gene TRBV20-1 combines with J gene TRBJ2-5, with no clear D. CDR3 length: 14 residues. Germline CDR1 DFQATT, CDR2 SNEGSKA (reference sequence). V was pared by 2 bases and J by 2 bases, with 12 bases between.

This clonotype was seen a handful of times. One junction end disagrees with the germline gene, perhaps due to a read error. This rearrangement joins TRBV19 to TRBJ1-2; TRBD1 agrees at 8 bases. The CDR3 totals 14 residues. From germline, CDR1 is LNHDA and CDR2 SQIVND (reference sequence). CDR3 bases: TGCGCCAGTAGTATGGACAGGGCCCTCTATGGCTACACCTTC. Translating it yields CASSMDRALYGYTF.

Many counts were recorded for this clonotype. This rearrangement joins TRBV24-1 to TRBJ2-1; 8 bases are shared with TRBD2. The length of the CDR3 is 16 residues. Germline CDR1 and CDR2: KGHDR and SFDVKD. V lost 4 bases and J lost 3; bases outside the gene matches: 7. CDR3 nucleotides: TGTGCCACCAGTGAAGCGACTAGCGATTACTACAATGAGCAGTTCTTC. Translation gives CATSEATSDYYNEQFF.

This clonotype was observed at least ten times. The chain links TRBV11-2 to TRBJ1-4, with D perhaps matching TRBD1 (5 bases). V shed 3 bases and J shed 4 bases, with 15 bases lying between them. Germline values: CDR1 SGHAT, CDR2 FQNNGV. The CDR3 extends over 16 amino acids. CDR3 DNA: TGTGCCAGCAGCTTGGGCCGGGACGCCCATAATGAAAAACTGTTTTTT. Protein product: CASSLGRDAHNEKLFF. Using reference TRBV11-2 and TRBJ1-4 for the parts outside the CDR3, the full variable domain is EAGVAQSPRYKIIEKRQSVAFWCNPISGHATLYWYQQILGQGPKLLIQFQNNGVVDDSQLPKDRFSAERLKGVDSTLKIQPAKLEDSAVYLCASSLGRDAHNEKLFFGSGTQLSVL.

This clonotype was counted ten times or more. The genes are TRBV28 and TRBJ2-1; TRBD1 matches 7 bases. CDR3 length: 16 residues. The germline CDR1 and CDR2 sequences are MDHEN and SYDVKM. Unmatched junction bases numbered 15, after V lost 6 bases and J lost 7 bases. CDR3 in DNA: TGTGCCAGCAGATCCCAGACAGGGCTCGGGTTGAATGAGCAGTTCTTC. This sequence encodes CASRSQTGLGLNEQFF.

This clonotype occurred many times. The chain couples TRBV27 to TRBJ2-5; D is ambiguous. This CDR3 is 13 amino acids long. V was cut by 2 bases and J by 4 bases, with 8 bases left in between. Germline CDR1 MNHEY, CDR2 SMNVEV (reference sequence). The chain's CDR3 is CASSLSSRETQYF. The CDR3 DNA is TGTGCCAGCAGTTTAAGTAGCCGAGAGACCCAGTACTTC.

This chain joins TRBV5-1 and TRBJ1-2, with D possibly matching TRBD1 (6 bases). Between the trimmed V and J ends, which lost 4 bases and 0 bases, there was a span of 13 bases. Germline CDR1 reads SGHRS; CDR2 reads YFSETQ. The CDR3 covers 15 residues. CDR3 nucleotide sequence: TGCGCCAGCAGCCCCGACAGGCAAGCTAACTATGGCTACACCTTC. Translation gives CASSPDRQANYGYTF.

This clonotype was counted many times. The chain uses TRBV5-6 and TRBJ2-3; TRBD2 agrees at 9 bases. Germline CDR1 SGHDT, CDR2 YYEEEE. This CDR3 comprises 12 residues. V lost 3 bases, J lost 11 bases, and 4 bases stayed unmatched. The CDR3 is CASSWTSELQYF. CDR3 sequence (DNA): TGTGCCAGCAGCTGGACTAGCGAGTTGCAGTATTTT. Full variable domain (rest looked up from reference TRBV5-6 and TRBJ2-3): DAGVTQSPTHLIKTRGQQVTLRCSPKSGHDTVSWYQQALGQGPQFIFQYYEEEERQRGNFPDRFSGHQFPNYSSELNVNALLLGDSALYLCASSWTSELQYFGPGTRLTVL.

This clonotype appeared many times. The chain has TRBV28 and TRBJ1-2; D gene unclear. CDR1 and CDR2 from the germline V gene are MDHEN and SYDVKM. Trimming took 3 bases from V and 2 from J, leaving 10 bases between them. The CDR3 contains 14 residues. CDR3 DNA: TGTGCCAGCAGTTTGACGCCACCGAACTATGGCTACACCTTC. This encodes CASSLTPPNYGYTF.

V gene TRBV14 combines with J gene TRBJ2-3, with TRBD2 matching over 11 bases. V was clipped by 5 bases and J by 0 bases; unmatched bases: 7. CDR1 is SGHDN and CDR2 is FVKESK in the germline V gene. CDR3 length: 17 amino acids. The CDR3 loop reads CASSSGTSGSSTDTQYF. CDR3 sequence (DNA): TGTGCCAGCAGCAGCGGGACTAGCGGTTCTAGCACAGATACGCAGTATTTT.

The table lists this clonotype with a few counts. The chain employs TRBV18 and TRBJ2-5; no clear D. Germline V lookup: CDR1 KGHSH, CDR2 LQKENI. The ends were cut back, 4 bases at V and 1 base at J, with 13 bases in the middle. The CDR3 has 15 residues. In nucleotides, the CDR3 is TGTGCCAGCTCACAAGTGGGTCCTCCCCAAGAGACCCAGTACTTC. Translation: CASSQVGPPQETQYF. Together with reference TRBV18 and TRBJ2-5, the CDR3 gives the full variable domain: NAGVMQNPRHLVRRRGQEARLRCSPMKGHSHVYWYRQLPEEGLKFMVYLQKENIIDESGMPKERFSAEFPKEGPSILRIQQVVRGDSAAYFCASSQVGPPQETQYFGPGTRLLVL.

This clonotype was seen ten or more times. The chain carries TRBV27 and TRBJ2-1; D is undetermined. The germline V gene encodes CDR1 MNHEY and CDR2 SMNVEV (reference sequence). Trimming stripped 4 bases from V and 9 bases from J, with 13 bases between. The CDR3 has 13 amino acids. The CDR3 bases are TGTGCCAGCAGTTGGAGTCCTGGCGGTGAGCAGTTCTTC. As protein: CASSWSPGGEQFF.

This clonotype was seen repeatedly, ten times or more. The chain employs TRBV30 and TRBJ1-1; no clear D gene. Trimming stripped 5 bases from V and 0 bases from J, with 13 bases between. The CDR3 spans 14 residues. The germline V gene encodes CDR1 GTSNPN and CDR2 SVGIG (reference sequence). As DNA, the CDR3 is TGTGCCTGGTCTCCTCTCCAAATGAACACTGAAGCTTTCTTT. Translating gives CAWSPLQMNTEAFF.

J is TRBJ2-2 and V is TRBV5-4, with 8 bases identical to TRBD1. Per germline, CDR1 SGHNT and CDR2 YYREEE (reference sequence). V lost 5 bases, J lost 6 bases, and 9 bases stayed unmatched. This CDR3 spans 15 amino acids. CDR3 loop: CASSFRTGTSGELFF. CDR3 nucleotide sequence: TGTGCCAGCAGTTTCCGGACAGGGACGTCCGGGGAGCTGTTTTTT.

This clonotype showed up many times. CDR3 sequence: CSVGTFVADTQYF. The CDR3 nucleotides are TGCAGCGTTGGGACCTTCGTCGCAGATACGCAGTATTTT. J is TRBJ2-3 and V is TRBV29-1; D not certain. Trimming took 4 bases from V and 4 from J, leaving 12 bases between them. The CDR3 is 13 amino acids. Germline V lookup: CDR1 SQVTM, CDR2 ANQGSEA.

The chain links TRBV2 to TRBJ1-6; no firm D call. Trimming removed 2 bases at V and 5 bases at J, with 10 bases between. The length of the CDR3 is 15 residues. Germline V lookup: CDR1 SNHLY, CDR2 FYNNEI. The CDR3 spells CASSELGSNNSPLHF. In DNA, the CDR3 is TGTGCCAGCAGTGAACTGGGTTCGAATAATTCACCCCTCCACTTT. The full variable domain, rest sourced from reference TRBV2 and TRBJ1-6, is EPEVTQTPSHQVTQMGQEVILRCVPISNHLYFYWYRQILGQKVEFLVSFYNNEISEKSEIFDDQFSVERPDGSNFTLKIRSTKLEDSAMYFCASSELGSNNSPLHFGNGTRLTVT.

The chain carries TRBV6-1 and TRBJ2-7; D could derive from TRBD1 or TRBD2 (5 bases each). V lost 6 bases, J lost 5 bases, and 17 bases lay in between. The CDR3 runs 14 residues. Germline CDR1 is MNHNS and CDR2 is SASEGT. The CDR3 nucleotides read TGTGCCAGCAGGGCAGGGTGGGTGGGGGACGAGCAGTACTTC. Protein product: CASRAGWVGDEQYF.

To note about this clonotype: Possible read error: a much larger clone is one base away. The genes are TRBV11-1 and TRBJ1-4; D call uncertain. The CDR3 extends over 15 amino acids. CDR1 and CDR2 from the germline V gene are SGHAT and FQDESV (reference sequence). The CDR3 nucleotides are TGTGTCAGCAGCTTACGGGCGACAACTAATGAAAAACTGTTTTTT. Protein product: CVSSLRATTNEKLFF.

This clonotype was counted many times. The chain uses TRBV2 and TRBJ2-5, with a possible D match to TRBD1 (6 bases). The CDR3 runs 14 residues. CDR1 is SNHLY and CDR2 is FYNNEI in the germline V gene. V dropped 2 bases and J dropped 2 bases, with 9 bases sitting between them. The CDR3 reads CASSEQGPQETQYF. The CDR3 bases are TGTGCCAGCAGTGAACAGGGGCCGCAAGAGACCCAGTACTTC.

The rearrangement joins TRBV28 to TRBJ2-1; D call uncertain. Germline V gene sequence: CDR1 MDHEN, CDR2 SYDVKM. The V and J ends lost 3 bases and 0 bases respectively, with 18 bases between them. CDR3 size: 18 residues. The CDR3 region is CASSFPVVGRTSYNEQFF. The CDR3 region has the DNA TGTGCCAGCAGTTTTCCAGTGGTGGGAAGGACCTCCTACAATGAGCAGTTCTTC. Drawing the rest from reference TRBV28 and TRBJ2-1, the complete variable domain is DVKVTQSSRYLVKRTGEKVFLECVQDMDHENMFWYRQDPGLGLRLIYFSYDVKMKEKGDIPEGYSVSREKKERFSLILESASTNQTSMYLCASSFPVVGRTSYNEQFFGPGTRLTVL.

The chain is built from TRBV5-1 and TRBJ1-2; D not resolved. V lost 6 bases and J 4 bases, leaving 16 bases between the germline ends. The CDR3 consists of 14 residues. Germline CDR1 and CDR2: SGHRS and YFSETQ. CDR3 bases: TGCGCCAGCAAATCTCTCGGGCAGAGCTATGGCTACACCTTC. This gives the protein CASKSLGQSYGYTF.

The J gene is TRBJ1-4, the V gene TRBV5-1; tentative D call: TRBD1 (6 bases). The CDR3 covers 15 residues. The germline V gene encodes CDR1 SGHRS and CDR2 YFSETQ. V was clipped by 0 bases and J by 6 bases, with 12 bases between them. CDR3 sequence (DNA): TGCGCCAGCAGCTTGGCCGGAGGGGGGGATGAAAAACTGTTTTTT. Its translation is CASSLAGGGDEKLFF.

This clonotype occurred many times. The J gene is TRBJ2-3, the V gene TRBV5-1, with 11 bases aligning to TRBD1. V was pared by 4 bases and J by 6 bases, with 10 bases of the junction left unmatched. The germline V gene encodes CDR1 SGHRS and CDR2 YFSETQ. This CDR3 region has 16 residues. The chain's CDR3 is CASSHSRTGGADTQYF. DNA for the CDR3: TGCGCCAGCAGCCACTCGAGGACAGGGGGCGCGGATACGCAGTATTTT.